These 30 T cell receptor beta chains share one sample of origin, sequenced in a study of Ad26.COV2.S vaccination and SARS-CoV-2 variants. Treatment given: about 20 received Ad26.COV2.S at low or high dose, single or two shots; about 5 received placebo; per-sample allocation not given. Collection of the samples took place on day 63 after the first injection of vaccine or placebo. Clones were sequenced by immunoSEQ multiplex PCR, and TCRdb holds only the in-frame ones, with some missing. In the table there are 300,000 to 400,000 clones, about nine tenths of which are singletons. The sequences come from peripheral blood, collected in a trial of Ad26.COV2.S vaccine versus placebo. These receptors were taken from a person between 18 and 60 years old who received the Ad26.COV2.S COVID-19 vaccine or a placebo.

This clone has a handful of counts. The chain uses TRBV6-5 and TRBJ1-6, with unresolved D. CDR1 and CDR2 from the germline V gene are MNHEY and SVGAGI. V lost 5 bases, J lost 8 bases, and 16 bases lay in between. CDR3 length equals 15 residues. The CDR3 DNA reads TGTGCCAGCAGTCCCTTTGCCGGTGAATATTCACCCCTCCACTTT. Residues: CASSPFAGEYSPLHF.

This sequence joins TRBV7-3 and TRBJ2-3; D gene uncertain. The CDR3 length is 14 residues. The germline V gene has CDR1 SGHTA and CDR2 FQGTGA. V was trimmed by 5 bases and J by 0 bases, leaving 9 bases between them. DNA of the CDR3: TGTGCCAGCAGCGTATTCCCTAGCACAGATACGCAGTATTTT. It yields the protein CASSVFPSTDTQYF. The complete variable domain, with remaining parts taken from reference TRBV7-3 and TRBJ2-3, reads GAGVSQTPSNKVTEKGKYVELRCDPISGHTALYWYRQSLGQGPEFLIYFQGTGAADDSGLPNDRFFAVRPEGSVSTLKIQRTERGDSAVYLCASSVFPSTDTQYFGPGTRLTVL.

The chain combines TRBV14 with TRBJ2-3, with 8 bases matching TRBD2. V dropped 1 base and J dropped 11; count of bases not matched to a gene: 17. The CDR3 is 17 amino acids. In germline, CDR1 is SGHDN, CDR2 FVKESK. CDR3 DNA sequence: TGTGCCAGCAGCCAAGGGATGGGCGGGGGGCCCACCAATAAGCAGTATTTT. This codes for CASSQGMGGGPTNKQYF.

This chain connects TRBV2 to TRBJ2-1; D might be TRBD1 or TRBD2, each matching 5 bases. V lost 6 bases and J 0 bases, leaving 12 bases between the germline ends. Germline loops: CDR1 SNHLY, CDR2 FYNNEI. This CDR3 spans 15 amino acids. Written as DNA, the CDR3 is TGTGCCAGCAGCCCAGGTGGGGGCTCCTACAATGAGCAGTTCTTC. It yields the protein CASSPGGGSYNEQFF.

The chain is built from TRBV11-3 and TRBJ2-7; TRBD1 aligns across 8 bases. Germline V lookup: CDR1 SGHNT, CDR2 YENEEA. The V gene end was trimmed by 5 bases and the J gene end by 3 bases; junction bases not matched to a gene: 3. CDR3 length: 13 amino acids. The CDR3, as DNA: TGTGCCAGCAGCACCGGGACAGGCTACGAGCAGTACTTC. It specifies CASSTGTGYEQYF.

The V call is TRBV12-5, the J call TRBJ1-4; D might be TRBD1 (6 bases). The germline V and J ends were trimmed by 6 bases and 5 bases, with 19 bases remaining between them. CDR3 length: 16 residues. Germline CDR1 LGHNT, CDR2 FRNRAP. As DNA, the CDR3 is TGTGCTAGTGGCTCTACACGAAAGACAGGAAATGAAAAACTGTTTTTT. Protein sequence: CASGSTRKTGNEKLFF.

This clone is a singleton in its sample. CDR3 amino acids: CATAANAGRAYEQYF. CDR3 DNA sequence: TGTGCCACCGCCGCCAATGCGGGGCGGGCCTACGAGCAGTACTTC. The rearrangement joins TRBV10-3 to TRBJ2-7; a possible D gene is TRBD2 (6 bases). The CDR3 covers 15 residues. Per the germline V gene, CDR1 is ENHRY and CDR2 is SYGVKD. V lost 10 bases, J lost 2 bases, and 21 bases lay in between.

The chain links TRBV5-1 to TRBJ2-3, with 7 bases matching TRBD1. Germline loops: CDR1 SGHRS, CDR2 YFSETQ. There are 15 residues in the CDR3. Germline trimming cut 0 bases from V and 2 bases from J; bases unmatched to any gene: 3. The CDR3, as DNA: TGCGCCAGCAGCTTGGAGGGACAGTACACAGATACGCAGTATTTT. Protein product: CASSLEGQYTDTQYF.

The chain employs TRBV19 and TRBJ2-3; weak D call: TRBD2 (7 bases). Trimming removed 9 bases from V and 1 base from J, with 11 bases in between. This CDR3 spans 13 amino acids. Per the germline V gene, CDR1 is LNHDA and CDR2 is SQIVND (reference sequence). In nucleotides, the CDR3 is TGTGCCAGCGGGGGGCGGGGCACAGATACGCAGTATTTT. Its protein product is CASGGRGTDTQYF.

In regard to this clone: Other DNA sequences within the sample encode an identical CDR3. This CDR3 is CASSAGVRNTEAFF. For the CDR3, the DNA is TGTGCCAGCAGCGCCGGGGTCAGGAACACTGAAGCTTTCTTT. This rearrangement joins TRBV13 to TRBJ1-1; D uncertain. Germline CDR1 PRHDT, CDR2 FYEKMQ (reference sequence). CDR3 length: 14 residues. Between the trimmed V and J ends, which lost 5 bases and 1 base, there was a span of 11 bases.

The CDR3 DNA reads as TGTGCCAGCAGCTTAGATAGGTGGGGGACCCAGTACTTC. It codes for CASSLDRWGTQYF. The chain joins TRBV7-2 to TRBJ2-5; D is unclear. Germline CDR1 and CDR2: SGHTA and FQGNSA. The germline V and J ends were trimmed by 1 base and 7 bases, with 10 bases remaining between them. The CDR3 loop spans 13 amino acids.

The rearrangement links TRBV23-1 to TRBJ2-7; tentatively, D is TRBD2 (6 bases). TRBV23-1 is an ORF; its function is uncertain. The CDR3 loop spans 13 amino acids. The ends were cut back, 5 bases at V and 5 bases at J, with 13 bases in the middle. The chain's CDR3 is CASSWRGIHEQYF. The CDR3 DNA sequence: TGCGCCAGCAGTTGGCGGGGAATCCACGAGCAGTACTTC.

V and J are TRBV4-2 and TRBJ1-5, with TRBD1 as a possible D gene (5 bases). CDR3 length: 16 amino acids. Germline V gene lookup returns CDR1 LGHNA and CDR2 YNFKEQ. Trimming pared 5 bases from V and 3 bases from J, leaving 17 bases between. This CDR3 is CASSTGRPNFNQPQHF. The CDR3 region has the DNA TGTGCCAGCAGCACGGGACGCCCGAACTTCAATCAGCCCCAGCATTTT.

This chain connects TRBV4-1 to TRBJ2-1, with 8 bases identical to TRBD2. CDR1 and CDR2 from the germline V gene are MGHRA and YSYEKL. CDR3 size: 16 residues. V lost 0 bases, J lost 4 bases, and 5 bases stayed unmatched. In DNA, the CDR3 is TGCGCCAGCAGCCAAGATGAGGGCGGGGGGTACAATGAGCAGTTCTTC. Translating gives CASSQDEGGGYNEQFF.

The CDR3 protein is CATQIGTGVDSPLHF. The CDR3 DNA reads as TGTGCCACCCAAATCGGGACAGGGGTAGATTCACCCCTCCACTTT. This chain uses TRBV27 with TRBJ1-6; 10 bases are a match to TRBD1. Unmatched junction bases numbered 11, after V lost 10 bases and J lost 8 bases. Germline loops: CDR1 MNHEY, CDR2 SMNVEV (reference sequence). This CDR3 is built from 15 residues.

The chain is built from TRBV14 and TRBJ2-5; D uncertain. The germline V and J ends were trimmed by 6 bases and 5 bases, with 16 bases remaining between them. The CDR3 sequence is 14 residues long. The V gene's germline CDR1 is SGHDN and CDR2 FVKESK. CDR3 region: CASSGGEIRETQYF. CDR3 sequence (DNA): TGTGCCAGCAGTGGTGGAGAAATTCGGGAGACCCAGTACTTC.

The chain links TRBV4-1 to TRBJ2-7, with a weak D call TRBD1 (6 bases). Per germline, CDR1 MGHRA and CDR2 YSYEKL. This CDR3 is built from 14 residues. V was cut by 0 bases and J by 4 bases, with 10 bases left in between. CDR3 protein: CASSQDQGQYEQYF. For the CDR3, the DNA is TGCGCCAGCAGCCAAGATCAGGGGCAATACGAGCAGTACTTC.

The J gene is TRBJ1-4, the V gene TRBV19; tentative D call: TRBD1 (5 bases). This CDR3 has 16 amino acids. CDR1 and CDR2 (germline): LNHDA, SQIVND (reference sequence). V lost 5 bases and J lost 8, with 21 bases in between. CDR3 bases: TGTGCCAGTAGTGGGATCAGGGCACCCGAGCAAGAAAAACTGTTTTTT. Its protein is CASSGIRAPEQEKLFF. Drawing the rest from reference TRBV19 and TRBJ1-4, the complete variable domain is DGGITQSPKYLFRKEGQNVTLSCEQNLNHDAMYWYRQDPGQGLRLIYYSQIVNDFQKGDIAEGYSVSREKKESFPLTVTSAQKNPTAFYLCASSGIRAPEQEKLFFGSGTQLSVL.

The chain uses TRBV7-8 and TRBJ1-2; maybe TRBD1 (5 bases). Deletions cut 3 bases from V and 4 bases from J, with 15 bases between. The CDR3 consists of 15 residues. From germline, CDR1 is SGHVS and CDR2 FQNEAQ. DNA of the CDR3: TGTGCCAGCAGCTTCGGTACCGGGGCGAGCTATGGCTACACCTTC. Protein product: CASSFGTGASYGYTF. Using reference TRBV7-8 and TRBJ1-2 for the parts outside the CDR3, the full variable domain is GAGVSQSPRYKVAKRGQDVALRCDPISGHVSLFWYQQALGQGPEFLTYFQNEAQLDKSGLPSDRFFAERPEGSVSTLKIQRTQQEDSAVYLCASSFGTGASYGYTFGSGTRLTVV.

This chain connects TRBV5-1 to TRBJ1-2, with 7 positions matching TRBD1. With 3 bases clipped from V and 5 bases from J, the junction kept 10 bases outside the gene matches. CDR3 length: 15 residues. Germline V CDR1 and CDR2: SGHRS, YFSETQ. The CDR3 nucleotides read TGCGCCAGCAGCTATGACAGGGTGTCGGGATATGGCTACACCTTC. Amino acids: CASSYDRVSGYGYTF.

The chain employs TRBV5-7 and TRBJ2-2; 9 bases match TRBD1. TRBV5-7 is recorded as an ORF, its role being uncertain. After removal of 1 base from V and 5 bases from J, the junction contained 6 bases not matched to a gene. CDR3 size: 16 residues. CDR3 loop: CASSLYRTGVTGELFF. The CDR3 nucleotides read TGTGCCAGCAGCTTGTATCGGACAGGGGTTACCGGGGAGCTGTTTTTT.

This rearrangement joins TRBV7-9 to TRBJ2-4, with D possibly matching TRBD1 (6 bases). The CDR3 is 15 amino acids. Germline assignment: CDR1 SEHNR and CDR2 FQNEAQ (reference sequence). The V and J ends lost 3 bases and 3 bases respectively, with 12 bases between them. The CDR3 DNA sequence: TGTGCCAGCAGCTTGGACAGCCTAGGCAAAAACATTCAGTACTTC. As protein: CASSLDSLGKNIQYF. Supplemented by reference TRBV7-9 and TRBJ2-4, the full variable domain reads DTGVSQNPRHKITKRGQNVTFRCDPISEHNRLYWYRQTLGQGPEFLTYFQNEAQLEKSRLLSDRFSAERPKGSFSTLEIQRTEQGDSAMYLCASSLDSLGKNIQYFGAGTRLSVL.

The chain is built from TRBV25-1 and TRBJ2-5; tentative D call: TRBD2 (5 bases). With 3 bases removed from V and 5 bases from J, the gap between germline ends came to 25 bases. The CDR3 extends over 18 amino acids. Germline values: CDR1 MGHDK, CDR2 SYGVNS. CDR3 in amino acids: CASSDLGRWGSALETQYF. As DNA, the CDR3 is TGTGCCAGCAGTGACCTGGGGAGATGGGGTTCGGCGTTGGAGACCCAGTACTTC.

The genes are TRBV9 and TRBJ2-5, with TRBD2 as a possible D gene (6 bases). The CDR3 is 14 amino acids. Between the trimmed V and J ends, which lost 3 bases and 3 bases, there was a span of 12 bases. The germline CDR1 and CDR2 sequences are SGDLS and YYNGEE. CDR3 sequence reads: CASSASGSKETQYF. The CDR3 nucleotides are TGTGCCAGCAGCGCCTCCGGGAGTAAAGAGACCCAGTACTTC.

The V and J genes are TRBV7-2 and TRBJ2-7; 12 bases line up with TRBD2. Germline lookup yields CDR1 SGHTA and CDR2 FQGNSA. V trimming: 4 bases; J trimming: 6 bases; junction bases outside the gene matches: 4. The CDR3 loop spans 14 amino acids. As DNA, the CDR3 is TGTGCCAGCAGCTCTAGCGGGGGGGCGGCCGAGCAGTACTTC. This sequence encodes CASSSSGGAAEQYF.

The chain recombines TRBV9 with TRBJ2-2; 9 positions match TRBD1. V was pared by 4 bases and J by 5 bases, with 6 bases of the junction left unmatched. Germline lookup yields CDR1 SGDLS and CDR2 YYNGEE. This CDR3 is 15 amino acids long. The CDR3 DNA is TGTGCCAGCAGCCTACAGGGGGCGCAAACCGGGGAGCTGTTTTTT. Translation: CASSLQGAQTGELFF.

This chain links TRBV6-1 with TRBJ2-7; D is uncertain. The germline gives CDR1 MNHNS, CDR2 SASEGT. The CDR3 is made up of 13 amino acids. The germline V and J ends were trimmed by 3 bases and 3 bases, with 9 bases remaining between them. The CDR3 nucleotides read TGTGCCAGCAGTGACCCGGGCCACTACGAGCAGTACTTC. Protein sequence: CASSDPGHYEQYF.

This rearrangement joins TRBV19 to TRBJ1-2, with D unclear. The germline V gene encodes CDR1 LNHDA and CDR2 SQIVND (reference sequence). The CDR3 contains 13 residues. V gave up 5 bases and J gave up 13 bases, with 20 bases separating them. The DNA for the CDR3 is TGTGCCAGTAGTGAAGTACTCTACATCGACGGCACCTTC. Translating gives CASSEVLYIDGTF.

This chain links TRBV30 with TRBJ1-1; no firm D call. The germline CDR1 and CDR2 sequences are GTSNPN and SVGIG (reference sequence). The CDR3 spans 12 residues. V lost 0 bases and J lost 8, with 10 bases in between. The CDR3 spells CAWSVAQAEAFF. The CDR3 DNA follows: TGTGCCTGGAGTGTAGCCCAGGCAGAAGCTTTCTTT.

This clone was recorded only once. The V and J genes are TRBV30 and TRBJ2-7, with D perhaps TRBD2 (5 bases). Germline-derived CDR1 and CDR2 are GTSNPN and SVGIG (reference sequence). The CDR3 contains 14 residues. Between the trimmed V and J ends, which lost 3 bases and 3 bases, there was a span of 15 bases. This CDR3 reads CAWSLGRGDYEQYF. The DNA of the CDR3 is TGTGCCTGGAGCTTAGGGAGAGGAGACTACGAGCAGTACTTC.